Presented here are 18 T cell receptor beta chains from one specimen sequenced in a study of T-cell reconstitution after alpha-beta-depleted transplantation in children. Unique molecular identifiers were incorporated when the TCRbeta library was constructed. TCRdb reanalysed the PCR reads using MiXCR and keeps one entry per CDR3 protein. This table has about 500,000 distinct CDR3 sequences, around a third appearing once. Sequenced here: PBMCs from the stem cell graft donor, sampled from the stem cell graft. These receptors all stem from a human donor who donated a stem cell graft to a child with aplastic anemia.

The chain links TRBV6-2 or TRBV6-3 to TRBJ2-7; D is unresolved. The CDR3 is 15 residues long. Deletions cut 4 bases from V and 2 bases from J, with 15 bases between. Germline CDR1 and CDR2: MNHEY and SVGEGT. DNA of the CDR3: TGTGCCAGCAGTTGGCCCCGGTCTTCGGCCTACGAGCAGTACTTC. Its translation: CASSWPRSSAYEQYF.

J is TRBJ2-1 and V is TRBV2, with D tentatively TRBD2 (5 bases). The CDR3 contains 15 residues. Deletions cut 1 base from V and 3 bases from J, with 10 bases between. The V gene's germline CDR1 is SNHLY and CDR2 FYNNEI. Here the CDR3 reads CASSEGTVLYNEQFF. Written as DNA, the CDR3 is TGTGCCAGCAGTGAAGGGACTGTACTCTACAATGAGCAGTTCTTC.

V usage is TRBV12-3 or TRBV12-4 and J usage is TRBJ1-1; D call uncertain. The V and J ends lost 3 bases and 3 bases respectively, with 8 bases between them. This CDR3 spans 13 amino acids. CDR3 protein: CASSLTMDTEAFF. The CDR3 DNA sequence: TGTGCCAGCAGTTTGACTATGGACACTGAAGCTTTCTTT.

The gene calls are TRBV5-1 and TRBJ2-3; 10 bases line up with TRBD1. The CDR3 loop spans 16 amino acids. CDR1 and CDR2 (germline): SGHRS, YFSETQ. The V gene end was trimmed by 4 bases and the J gene end by 5 bases; junction bases not matched to a gene: 10. CDR3 region: CASSTGTGDSGDTQYF. As DNA, the CDR3 is TGCGCCAGCAGCACCGGGACAGGGGATAGCGGAGATACGCAGTATTTT.

The rearrangement links TRBV6-6 to TRBJ2-1, with 8 bases matching TRBD2. The CDR3 loop spans 13 amino acids. CDR1 is MNHNY and CDR2 is SVGAGI in the germline V gene (reference sequence). Trimming removed 6 bases from V and 7 bases from J; junction bases left unmatched: 5. CDR3 sequence: CASSGTSKNEQFF. The CDR3 bases are TGTGCCAGCAGCGGGACTAGTAAGAATGAGCAGTTCTTC.

The V gene is TRBV12-3 or TRBV12-4, the J gene TRBJ1-1; D is perhaps TRBD1 (6 bases). The ends were cut back, 3 bases at V and 3 bases at J, with 8 bases in the middle. The CDR3 totals 13 residues. In nucleotides, the CDR3 is TGTGCCAGCAGTTTTGCAGGGGACACTGAAGCTTTCTTT. It yields the protein CASSFAGDTEAFF.

This chain uses TRBV12-3 or TRBV12-4 with TRBJ2-5; D possibly corresponds to TRBD1 (6 bases). The CDR3 loop spans 15 amino acids. V lost 2 bases and J 1 base, leaving 11 bases between the germline ends. This CDR3 reads CASSLQGMGQETQYF. The CDR3 DNA is TGTGCCAGCAGTTTACAGGGGATGGGCCAAGAGACCCAGTACTTC.

V gene TRBV28 combines with J gene TRBJ2-4, with D maybe TRBD1 (6 bases). With 6 bases removed from V and 6 bases from J, the gap between germline ends came to 12 bases. Looked up from germline, CDR1 is MDHEN and CDR2 is SYDVKM. The CDR3 has 13 amino acids. The chain's CDR3 is CASSIGQINIQYF. The CDR3 coding sequence is TGTGCCAGCAGCATAGGACAGATAAACATTCAGTACTTC. The full variable domain, completed using reference TRBV28 and TRBJ2-4, is DVKVTQSSRYLVKRTGEKVFLECVQDMDHENMFWYRQDPGLGLRLIYFSYDVKMKEKGDIPEGYSVSREKKERFSLILESASTNQTSMYLCASSIGQINIQYFGAGTRLSVL.

This clonotype has a count of ten or more. Given a much more abundant clone one base away, this may be a read error. The chain recombines TRBV6-2 or TRBV6-3 with TRBJ2-3; 11 bases agree with TRBD2. Per germline, CDR1 MNHEY and CDR2 SVGEGT. There are 15 residues in the CDR3. Germline trimming cut 4 bases from V and 0 bases from J; bases unmatched to any gene: 0. The CDR3 reads CASSWTSGSTDTQYF. The CDR3 DNA reads TGTGCCAGCAGTTGGACTAGCGGGAGCACAGATACGCAGTATTTT.

J is TRBJ2-7 and V is TRBV9; D is perhaps TRBD2 (6 bases). The CDR3 loop spans 15 amino acids. With 0 bases removed from V and 2 bases from J, the gap between germline ends came to 12 bases. Germline-derived CDR1 and CDR2 are SGDLS and YYNGEE. The CDR3 nucleotides are TGTGCCAGCAGCGTAGACGGGACTTGGGCCTACGAGCAGTACTTC. This encodes CASSVDGTWAYEQYF.

The chain carries TRBV6-2 or TRBV6-3 and TRBJ1-1; D is possibly TRBD1 (5 bases). V lost 2 bases and J lost 4, with 14 bases in between. The CDR3 runs to 15 residues. Germline loops: CDR1 MNHEY, CDR2 SVGEGT. The CDR3 DNA reads TGTGCCAGCAGTTACCGGAAAGTCGGGACCACTGAAGCTTTCTTT. As protein: CASSYRKVGTTEAFF.

The rearrangement uses TRBV4-2 and TRBJ2-1; D may be TRBD2 (6 bases). CDR1 is LGHNA, CDR2 YNFKEQ, per germline. This CDR3 spans 16 amino acids. Trimming stripped 4 bases from V and 1 base from J, with 14 bases between. CDR3 amino acids: CASSPGLGGSYNEQFF. CDR3 DNA: TGTGCCAGCAGCCCTGGGCTGGGGGGTTCCTACAATGAGCAGTTCTTC.

This clonotype was seen only a few times. J is TRBJ1-3 and V is TRBV20-1; a possible D gene is TRBD1 (5 bases). CDR1 is DFQATT, CDR2 SNEGSKA, per germline (reference sequence). Trimming took 1 base from V and 11 from J, leaving 18 bases between them. CDR3 length: 14 amino acids. Here the CDR3 DNA reads TGCAGTGCTAGAGGGACTCCTAGGGGAACGGCCATATATTTT. Its protein product is CSARGTPRGTAIYF.

The chain uses TRBV14 and TRBJ2-7; a possible D gene is TRBD2 (6 bases). CDR3 size: 16 residues. The V gene's germline CDR1 is SGHDN and CDR2 FVKESK. Trimming removed 0 bases at V and 5 bases at J, with 17 bases between. The CDR3: CASSQEGLLRVHEQYF. The CDR3 DNA is TGTGCCAGCAGCCAAGAAGGACTATTAAGAGTCCACGAGCAGTACTTC.

This rearrangement joins TRBV6-5 to TRBJ2-2; D gene ambiguous. Trimming took off 0 bases at V and 4 bases at J, with 9 bases between the two ends. The CDR3 consists of 15 residues. Germline CDR1 reads MNHEY; CDR2 reads SVGAGI. The CDR3 coding sequence is TGTGCCAGCAGTTACTCGATCACTGCCACCGGGGAGCTGTTTTTT. Its translation is CASSYSITATGELFF.

The chain links TRBV5-1 to TRBJ1-4; D is uncertain. V was trimmed by 2 bases and J by 8 bases, leaving 19 bases between them. Looked up from germline, CDR1 is SGHRS and CDR2 is YFSETQ. The CDR3 length is 16 residues. The CDR3 protein is CASSFGLFSRKEKLFF. The CDR3 DNA sequence: TGCGCCAGCAGCTTCGGGTTGTTCTCCCGGAAGGAAAAACTGTTTTTT.

This clonotype came up a few times. The V gene is TRBV11-2, the J gene TRBJ2-3; D is possibly TRBD2 (6 bases). Trimming removed 3 bases at V and 8 bases at J, with 24 bases between. The germline V gene has CDR1 SGHAT and CDR2 FQNNGV. The CDR3 loop spans 17 amino acids. The CDR3 protein is CASSLIDRPGLGCTQYF. As DNA, the CDR3 is TGTGCCAGCAGCTTGATCGACCGACCGGGACTGGGGTGTACGCAGTATTTT.

J is TRBJ2-6 and V is TRBV6-2 or TRBV6-3; the match to TRBD2 covers 9 bases. The ends lost 0 bases at V and 4 bases at J; junction bases unmatched: 13. Germline V gene sequence: CDR1 MNHEY, CDR2 SVGEGT. The CDR3 has 20 amino acids. The CDR3 here is CASSYSGGSSGSGGANVLTF. The DNA for the CDR3 is TGTGCCAGCAGTTACTCGGGGGGCAGTAGCGGGAGCGGCGGGGCCAACGTCCTGACTTTC.